The 2 T cell receptor beta chains presented below share a single source sample, sequenced in a study of T cells after posttransplantation cyclophosphamide. Busulfan-fludarabine conditioning, marrow transplant, and cyclophosphamide on days +3 and +4 were administered. Here immunoSEQ multiplex PCR was the method, and the copy in TCRdb shows in-frame clones only, minus some. The data hold 9,000 to 15,000 clones, with about 1.9% observed a single time. Sample: PBMCs, taken after allogeneic stem cell transplant with posttransplant cyclophosphamide. Source of these receptors: a male patient in his thirties who received an allogeneic stem cell transplant from a related donor, was CMV-positive, and had no GVHD. Some T cells may be supplied by the graft donor.

This clone was counted a few times. The rearrangement joins TRBV29-1 to TRBJ2-5, with 7 bases aligning to TRBD1. This CDR3 spans 14 amino acids. Germline loops: CDR1 SQVTM, CDR2 ANQGSEA. V was pared by 3 bases and J by 5 bases, with 9 bases of the junction left unmatched. The DNA of the CDR3 is TGCAGCGTTGAGGGGCCGACAGGGATGGAGACCCAGTACTTC. Its translation is CSVEGPTGMETQYF. The full variable domain, with the rest looked up from reference TRBV29-1 and TRBJ2-5, is SAVISQKPSRDICQRGTSLTIQCQVDSQVTMMFWYRQQPGQSLTLIATANQGSEATYESGFVIDKFPISRPNLTFSTLTVSNMSPEDSSIYLCSVEGPTGMETQYFGPGTRLLVL.

This clone was detected only a few times. CDR3: CASSRGSDTEAFF. CDR3 in DNA: TGTGCCAGCTCTAGAGGGTCGGACACTGAAGCTTTCTTT. The chain joins TRBV6-5 to TRBJ1-1; D gene unclear. The CDR3 runs to 13 residues. V lost 8 bases to trimming and J lost 3 bases, with 13 bases between them. Per the germline V gene, CDR1 is MNHEY and CDR2 is SVGAGI.